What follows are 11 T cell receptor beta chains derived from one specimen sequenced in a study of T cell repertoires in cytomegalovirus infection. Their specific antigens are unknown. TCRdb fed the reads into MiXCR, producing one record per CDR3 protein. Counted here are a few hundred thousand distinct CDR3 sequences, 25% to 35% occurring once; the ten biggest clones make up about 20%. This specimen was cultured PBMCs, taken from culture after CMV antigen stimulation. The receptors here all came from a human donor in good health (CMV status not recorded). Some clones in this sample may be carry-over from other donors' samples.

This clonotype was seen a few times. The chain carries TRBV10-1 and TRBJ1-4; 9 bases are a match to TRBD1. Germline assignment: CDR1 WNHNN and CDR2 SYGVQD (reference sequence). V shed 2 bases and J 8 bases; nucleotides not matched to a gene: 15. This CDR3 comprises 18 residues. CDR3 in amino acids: CASSEDGTGLRPREKLFF. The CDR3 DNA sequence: TGCGCCAGCAGTGAGGACGGGACAGGGCTTAGACCGCGCGAAAAACTGTTTTTT.

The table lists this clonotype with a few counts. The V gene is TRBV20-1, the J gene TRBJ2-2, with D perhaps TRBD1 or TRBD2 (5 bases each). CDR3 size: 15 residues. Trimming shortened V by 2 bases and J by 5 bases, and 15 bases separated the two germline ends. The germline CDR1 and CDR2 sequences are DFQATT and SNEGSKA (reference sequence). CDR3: CSARSGTQLTGELFF. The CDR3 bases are TGCAGTGCTAGATCGGGGACCCAGTTGACCGGGGAGCTGTTTTTT.

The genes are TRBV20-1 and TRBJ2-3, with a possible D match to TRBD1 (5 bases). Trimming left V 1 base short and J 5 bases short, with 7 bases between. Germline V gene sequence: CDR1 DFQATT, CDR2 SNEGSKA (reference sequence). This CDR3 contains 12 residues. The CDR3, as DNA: TGCAGTGCTAGAGTTAGGGGAGATACGCAGTATTTT. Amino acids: CSARVRGDTQYF.

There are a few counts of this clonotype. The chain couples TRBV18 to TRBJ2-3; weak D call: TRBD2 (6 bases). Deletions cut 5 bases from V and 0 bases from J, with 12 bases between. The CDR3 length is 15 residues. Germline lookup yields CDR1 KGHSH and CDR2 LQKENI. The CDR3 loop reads CASSDRDSSTDTQYF. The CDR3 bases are TGTGCCAGCTCAGACCGGGACTCCAGCACAGATACGCAGTATTTT.

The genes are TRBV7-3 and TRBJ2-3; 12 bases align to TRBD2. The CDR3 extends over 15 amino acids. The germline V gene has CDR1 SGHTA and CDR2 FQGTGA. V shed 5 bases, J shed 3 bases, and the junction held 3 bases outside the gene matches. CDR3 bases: TGTGCCAGCAGCCCTAGCGGGAGGGGGACAGATACGCAGTATTTT. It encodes CASSPSGRGTDTQYF.

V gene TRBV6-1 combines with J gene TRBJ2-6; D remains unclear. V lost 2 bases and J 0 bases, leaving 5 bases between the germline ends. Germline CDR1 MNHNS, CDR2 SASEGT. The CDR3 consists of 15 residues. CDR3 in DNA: TGTGCCAGCAGTGAAAGGTACTCTGGGGCCAACGTCCTGACTTTC. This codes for CASSERYSGANVLTF.

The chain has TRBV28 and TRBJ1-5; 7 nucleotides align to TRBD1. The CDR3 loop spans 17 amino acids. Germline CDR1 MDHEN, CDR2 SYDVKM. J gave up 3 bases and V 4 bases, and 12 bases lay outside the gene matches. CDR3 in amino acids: CASSWGRTGLINQPQHF. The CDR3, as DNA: TGTGCCAGCAGTTGGGGACGGACAGGCCTTATCAATCAGCCCCAGCATTTT.

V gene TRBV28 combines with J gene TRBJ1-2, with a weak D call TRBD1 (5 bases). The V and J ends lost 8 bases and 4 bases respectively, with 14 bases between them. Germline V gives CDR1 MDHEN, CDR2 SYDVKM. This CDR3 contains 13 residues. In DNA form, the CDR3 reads TGTGCCAGCCGCCCCCAGAGGGGCTATGGCTACACCTTC. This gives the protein CASRPQRGYGYTF.

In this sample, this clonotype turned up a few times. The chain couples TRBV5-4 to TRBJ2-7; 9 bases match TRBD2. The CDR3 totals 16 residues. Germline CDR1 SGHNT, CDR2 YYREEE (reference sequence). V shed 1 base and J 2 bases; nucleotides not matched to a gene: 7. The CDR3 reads CASSLKSAGGPYEQYF. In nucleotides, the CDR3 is TGTGCCAGCAGCTTGAAATCAGCGGGAGGACCCTACGAGCAGTACTTC. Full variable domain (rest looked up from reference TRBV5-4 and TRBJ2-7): ETGVTQSPTHLIKTRGQQVTLRCSSQSGHNTVSWYQQALGQGPQFIFQYYREEENGRGNFPPRFSGLQFPNYSSELNVNALELDDSALYLCASSLKSAGGPYEQYFGPGTRLTVT.

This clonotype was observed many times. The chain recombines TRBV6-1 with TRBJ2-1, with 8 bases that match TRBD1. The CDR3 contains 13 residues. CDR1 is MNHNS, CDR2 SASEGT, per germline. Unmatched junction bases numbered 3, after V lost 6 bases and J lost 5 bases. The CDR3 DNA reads TGTGCCAGCAGGACAGGGGCGGACAATGAGCAGTTCTTC. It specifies CASRTGADNEQFF.

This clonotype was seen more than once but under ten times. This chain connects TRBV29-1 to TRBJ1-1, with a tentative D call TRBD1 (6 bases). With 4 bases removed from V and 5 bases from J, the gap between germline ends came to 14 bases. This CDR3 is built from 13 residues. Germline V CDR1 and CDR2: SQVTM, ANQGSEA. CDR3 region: CSVVGAAGTEAFF. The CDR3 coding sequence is TGCAGCGTTGTGGGGGCCGCGGGGACTGAAGCTTTCTTT.